The 32 T cell receptor beta chains reported below all come from one sample, sequenced in a study of blood T cells in healthy people across ages. Together with a sample-barcoded 5' primer, a J-beta primer mix was included in a second PCR lasting about 7 to 11 cycles. TCRdb reprocessed the 5' RACE reads via MiXCR and lists one record per CDR3 protein. In the table there are about 1.5 million distinct CDR3 sequences, roughly 43% of which are singletons. The sample taken for sequencing was blood. The source of these receptors is a woman aged 18-30 years in good health.

This CDR3 is CASSPRVRETQYF. CDR3 bases: TGTGCCAGCAGCCCCAGAGTTCGGGAGACCCAGTACTTC. V usage is TRBV7-2 and J usage is TRBJ2-5, with D unclear. V was pared by 5 bases and J by 5 bases, with 12 bases between. Germline CDR1 reads SGHTA; CDR2 reads FQGNSA. The CDR3 length is 13 residues.

This chain connects TRBV3-1 to TRBJ1-2; perhaps TRBD1 as D (5 bases). Per germline, CDR1 LGHDT and CDR2 YNNKEL (reference sequence). This CDR3 region has 13 residues. With 0 bases removed from V and 7 bases from J, the gap between germline ends came to 9 bases. In nucleotides, the CDR3 is TGTGCCAGCAGCCAAGAGGCGGGGCTTGGCTACACCTTC. Protein sequence: CASSQEAGLGYTF.

The rearrangement uses TRBV7-8 and TRBJ1-4; a weak D match, TRBD1 (5 bases). This CDR3 region has 16 residues. Germline V CDR1 and CDR2: SGHVS, FQNEAQ. V lost 5 bases, J lost 5 bases, and 18 bases lay in between. The CDR3 region is CASSLLAGAANEKLFF. The CDR3 DNA is TGTGCCAGCAGCCTATTAGCTGGGGCGGCGAATGAAAAACTGTTTTTT.

This clonotype appeared a few times. V is TRBV13 and J is TRBJ1-4; 7 nucleotides line up with TRBD1. From germline, CDR1 is PRHDT and CDR2 FYEKMQ (reference sequence). The trim removed 6 bases at V and 10 bases at J, leaving 14 bases unmatched. The CDR3 length is 15 residues. The CDR3 DNA is TGTGCCAGCAGACCGGGTTGGACAGGTGGAGTAAAACTGTTTTTT. Its protein is CASRPGWTGGVKLFF.

The gene calls are TRBV12-3 or TRBV12-4 and TRBJ1-1; perhaps TRBD1 as D (5 bases). V lost 8 bases, J lost 7 bases, and 11 bases lay in between. This CDR3 region has 11 residues. The CDR3 sequence is CASGLRGEAFF. The CDR3 nucleotides are TGTGCCAGCGGCCTAAGGGGTGAAGCTTTCTTT.

The chain is built from TRBV29-1 and TRBJ2-5, with TRBD2 matching 9 bases. The J call may be in error: the DNA end matches TRBJ2-7 better. The germline CDR1 and CDR2 sequences are SQVTM and ANQGSEA. This CDR3 contains 12 residues. The CDR3 region is CSVIGLAYEQYF. The CDR3 DNA sequence: TGCAGCGTTATAGGACTAGCGTACGAGCAGTACTTC.

This clonotype was seen a few times. The rearrangement uses TRBV12-3 or TRBV12-4 and TRBJ2-5, with 13 nucleotides matching TRBD2. The ends lost 5 bases at V and 4 bases at J; junction bases unmatched: 10. This CDR3 spans 17 amino acids. Here the CDR3 reads CASSKDGLAGVTETQYF. For the CDR3, the DNA is TGTGCCAGCAGTAAAGACGGACTAGCGGGAGTGACAGAGACCCAGTACTTC.

This clonotype was seen many times. The CDR3 here is CSARDRPSRYNEQFF. The CDR3 DNA sequence: TGCAGTGCTAGAGATCGCCCTAGCCGGTACAATGAGCAGTTCTTC. The chain carries TRBV20-1 and TRBJ2-1, with D maybe TRBD2 (5 bases). V was pared by 0 bases and J by 4 bases, with 13 bases between. The V gene's germline CDR1 is DFQATT and CDR2 SNEGSKA (reference sequence). This CDR3 has 15 amino acids.

In its sample, this clonotype was seen a few times. The CDR3 spells CASSKDTNQETQYF. DNA of the CDR3: TGCGCCAGCAGCAAGGACACAAACCAAGAGACCCAGTACTTC. The genes are TRBV5-1 and TRBJ2-5; D is perhaps TRBD1 (5 bases). V was trimmed by 4 bases and J by 0 bases, leaving 10 bases between them. CDR1 is SGHRS, CDR2 YFSETQ, per germline. The CDR3 covers 14 residues.

This clonotype appeared a single time. The chain combines TRBV6-2 or TRBV6-3 with TRBJ2-5; D remains ambiguous. V was cut by 7 bases and J by 2 bases, with 11 bases left in between. The CDR3 spans 13 residues. Germline CDR1 is MNHEY and CDR2 is SVGEGT. CDR3 protein: CASNAFGQETQYF. DNA of the CDR3: TGTGCCAGCAATGCCTTCGGGCAAGAGACCCAGTACTTC.

V and J are TRBV19 and TRBJ2-1; no clear D. Per the germline V gene, CDR1 is LNHDA and CDR2 is SQIVND (reference sequence). Trimming removed 3 bases from V and 0 bases from J, with 6 bases in between. CDR3 length: 14 amino acids. This CDR3 reads CASSIRYSYNEQFF. The DNA of the CDR3 is TGTGCCAGTAGTATCCGCTACTCCTACAATGAGCAGTTCTTC.

In its sample, this clonotype was seen a few times. The rearrangement uses TRBV20-1 and TRBJ2-7; D remains ambiguous. The CDR3 is made up of 14 amino acids. CDR1 and CDR2 from the germline V gene are DFQATT and SNEGSKA (reference sequence). Trimming took off 1 base at V and 3 bases at J, with 13 bases between the two ends. The CDR3 spells CSARGSAILYEQYF. DNA for the CDR3: TGCAGTGCTAGAGGGTCAGCAATCCTCTACGAGCAGTACTTC.

V gene TRBV6-2 or TRBV6-3 combines with J gene TRBJ2-7; 7 bases agree with TRBD1. V shed 0 bases and J 5 bases; nucleotides not matched to a gene: 16. The CDR3 is made up of 18 amino acids. Germline V gene lookup returns CDR1 MNHEY and CDR2 SVGEGT. CDR3 region: CASSYSYRGSDLLHEQYF. The CDR3 DNA reads TGTGCCAGCAGTTACTCGTACAGGGGATCGGATTTACTTCACGAGCAGTACTTC.

The CDR3 loop reads CASSYHSGGPEETQYF. In nucleotides, the CDR3 is TGTGCCAGCAGTTATCATAGCGGGGGCCCTGAAGAGACCCAGTACTTC. The chain has TRBV6-6 and TRBJ2-5, with 9 bases fitting TRBD2. J was trimmed by 3 bases and V by 3 bases; bases with no gene match: 8. Germline assignment: CDR1 MNHNY and CDR2 SVGAGI (reference sequence). This CDR3 comprises 16 residues.

The chain joins TRBV6-2 or TRBV6-3 to TRBJ1-2; a weak D match, TRBD1 (6 bases). The V end was cut by 4 bases, the J end by 6 bases, with 12 bases between. The CDR3 consists of 13 residues. Germline V gene data show CDR1 as MNHEY and CDR2 as SVGEGT. DNA of the CDR3: TGTGCCAGCAGTTCGGGACACTACCATGGCTACACCTTC. Translation: CASSSGHYHGYTF.

This clonotype was found a few times. The gene calls are TRBV6-2 or TRBV6-3 and TRBJ1-2, with D possibly matching TRBD1 (5 bases). Between the trimmed V and J ends, which lost 6 bases and 6 bases, there was a span of 20 bases. The CDR3 sequence is 15 residues long. Looked up from germline, CDR1 is MNHEY and CDR2 is SVGEGT. DNA for the CDR3: TGTGCCAGCAGAACTACTGGACAAGGGACCCATGGCTACACCTTC. Protein sequence: CASRTTGQGTHGYTF.

This clonotype was observed a handful of times. This chain joins TRBV10-3 and TRBJ2-3, with 10 bases lining up with TRBD2. CDR1 is ENHRY, CDR2 SYGVKD, per germline. V shed 1 base and J 0 bases; nucleotides not matched to a gene: 10. The CDR3 covers 19 residues. DNA of the CDR3: TGTGCCATCAGTGAGTGGACCCCTAGCGGGGGAGCTAGCACAGATACGCAGTATTTT. It specifies CAISEWTPSGGASTDTQYF.

The chain uses TRBV12-3 or TRBV12-4 and TRBJ1-1, with 9 bases that match TRBD1. The length of the CDR3 is 14 residues. Trimming at V came to 7 bases and at J to 5 bases, leaving 8 bases not matched to a gene. The CDR3 DNA reads as TGTGCCAGCAACCTACACAGGGGGCGTACTGAAGCTTTCTTT. This codes for CASNLHRGRTEAFF.

This CDR3 reads CAIGGGGPPTDTQYF. The DNA for the CDR3 is TGTGCCATCGGGGGCGGAGGCCCCCCCACAGATACGCAGTATTTT. This chain joins TRBV10-3 and TRBJ2-3, with D perhaps matching TRBD1 (6 bases). The CDR3 is made up of 15 amino acids. Germline V CDR1 and CDR2: ENHRY, SYGVKD. Trimming cost V 8 bases and J 2 bases, with 17 bases left between them.

The chain has TRBV6-5 and TRBJ1-1; TRBD1 matches at 9 bases. With V trimmed by 4 bases and J by 0 bases, 9 bases remained unmatched. This CDR3 comprises 17 residues. The germline gives CDR1 MNHEY, CDR2 SVGAGI. The CDR3 sequence is CASSSRTGANMNTEAFF. DNA of the CDR3: TGTGCCAGCAGTTCCCGGACAGGGGCGAACATGAACACTGAAGCTTTCTTT.

The chain combines TRBV6-5 with TRBJ2-7, with D perhaps matching TRBD1 (6 bases). CDR3 size: 15 residues. The germline gives CDR1 MNHEY, CDR2 SVGAGI. The V and J ends lost 0 bases and 1 base respectively, with 10 bases between them. The CDR3 loop reads CASSYSSDSSYEQYF. The CDR3 region has the DNA TGTGCCAGCAGTTACTCTTCGGACAGTTCCTACGAGCAGTACTTC.

Only a few counts were recorded for this clonotype. The V call is TRBV12-3 or TRBV12-4, the J call TRBJ2-3; perhaps TRBD2 as D (5 bases). This CDR3 has 15 amino acids. Trimming shortened V by 7 bases and J by 2 bases, and 16 bases separated the two germline ends. The chain's CDR3 is CASTRVDFLTDTQYF. CDR3 nucleotide sequence: TGTGCCAGCACCCGCGTGGACTTTCTCACAGATACGCAGTATTTT.

This rearrangement joins TRBV6-2 or TRBV6-3 to TRBJ2-7, with 15 nucleotides matching TRBD2. The CDR3 consists of 16 residues. Germline loops: CDR1 MNHEY, CDR2 SVGEGT. The V and J ends lost 5 bases and 4 bases, in that order; junction bases with no gene match: 6. The chain's CDR3 is CASSAGTSGRFYEQYF. The CDR3 region has the DNA TGTGCCAGCAGTGCCGGGACTAGCGGGAGGTTTTACGAGCAGTACTTC.

This clonotype was seen only once. The chain couples TRBV20-1 to TRBJ2-1; D is unresolved. Germline V lookup: CDR1 DFQATT, CDR2 SNEGSKA (reference sequence). Deletions cut 3 bases from V and 3 bases from J, with 12 bases between. The CDR3 covers 14 residues. The CDR3 here is CSASSVGHYNEQFF. The CDR3 nucleotides are TGCAGTGCTAGCTCGGTAGGCCACTACAATGAGCAGTTCTTC.

The CDR3 DNA follows: TGTGCCAGCAGGTCCGATAACTCTGGAAACACCATATATTTT. This encodes CASRSDNSGNTIYF. V gene TRBV6-6 combines with J gene TRBJ1-3, with D unresolved. The V end was cut by 6 bases, the J end by 0 bases, with 9 bases between. The CDR3 contains 14 residues. Germline assignment: CDR1 MNHNY and CDR2 SVGAGI (reference sequence).

This clonotype was picked up many times. The V and J genes are TRBV7-2 and TRBJ2-3, with a weak D call TRBD1 (6 bases). CDR3 length: 13 amino acids. V was shortened by 6 bases and J by 4 bases, with 11 bases between the two germline ends. Looked up from germline, CDR1 is SGHTA and CDR2 is FQGNSA. CDR3 in DNA: TGTGCCAGCAGTTTCCCAGGGGCAGATACGCAGTATTTT. Translation gives CASSFPGADTQYF.

This clonotype was counted only a few times. The V call is TRBV6-6, the J call TRBJ1-6, with 11 bases fitting TRBD1. The germline V gene encodes CDR1 MNHNY and CDR2 SVGAGI (reference sequence). The CDR3 sequence is 17 residues long. Germline trimming cut 4 bases from V and 3 bases from J; bases unmatched to any gene: 5. The DNA for the CDR3 is TGTGCCAGCAGTTCCCGGGACAGGGGGTTCTATAATTCACCCCTCCACTTT. Translation: CASSSRDRGFYNSPLHF.

This clonotype was seen more than once but under ten times. The rearrangement joins TRBV4-1 to TRBJ2-7; TRBD2 is a possible D gene (5 bases). This CDR3 is 15 amino acids long. Germline loops: CDR1 MGHRA, CDR2 YSYEKL. The V end was cut by 5 bases, the J end by 2 bases, with 16 bases between. The CDR3 coding sequence is TGCGCCAGCAGCTGGGAGACACCCAGGACCTACGAGCAGTACTTC. This sequence encodes CASSWETPRTYEQYF.

This sequence joins TRBV7-2 and TRBJ1-5, with D possibly matching TRBD1 (5 bases). Germline-derived CDR1 and CDR2 are SGHTA and FQGNSA. V was shortened by 0 bases and J by 5 bases, with 11 bases between the two germline ends. The CDR3 consists of 15 residues. CDR3 amino acids: CASSLAWGRDQPQHF. As DNA, the CDR3 is TGTGCCAGCAGCTTAGCGTGGGGCCGGGATCAGCCCCAGCATTTT.

This chain joins TRBV7-2 and TRBJ2-4; 7 bases line up with TRBD1. The end of the DNA aligns better with TRBJ2-7, so the J call may be wrong. This CDR3 has 15 amino acids. CDR1 and CDR2 (germline): SGHTA, FQGNSA. The CDR3 sequence is CASSSKGQHNYEQYF. The CDR3 DNA reads as TGTGCCAGCAGCTCCAAGGGACAGCACAATTACGAGCAGTACTTC.

This chain connects TRBV12-3 or TRBV12-4 to TRBJ2-3, with D unclear. The CDR3 covers 13 residues. Trimming removed 6 bases at V and 8 bases at J, with 15 bases between. In DNA, the CDR3 is TGTGCCAGCAGCACTACGGGTCCGGGTACGCAGTATTTT. This codes for CASSTTGPGTQYF.

This sequence joins TRBV9 and TRBJ2-3, with D possibly being TRBD1 (6 bases). This CDR3 region has 15 residues. Germline CDR1 is SGDLS and CDR2 is YYNGEE. V dropped 4 bases and J dropped 8 bases, with 20 bases sitting between them. The CDR3 DNA reads as TGTGCCAGCAGCACCGGGACATATGCCGCAGGTACGCAGTATTTT. Translated: CASSTGTYAAGTQYF.